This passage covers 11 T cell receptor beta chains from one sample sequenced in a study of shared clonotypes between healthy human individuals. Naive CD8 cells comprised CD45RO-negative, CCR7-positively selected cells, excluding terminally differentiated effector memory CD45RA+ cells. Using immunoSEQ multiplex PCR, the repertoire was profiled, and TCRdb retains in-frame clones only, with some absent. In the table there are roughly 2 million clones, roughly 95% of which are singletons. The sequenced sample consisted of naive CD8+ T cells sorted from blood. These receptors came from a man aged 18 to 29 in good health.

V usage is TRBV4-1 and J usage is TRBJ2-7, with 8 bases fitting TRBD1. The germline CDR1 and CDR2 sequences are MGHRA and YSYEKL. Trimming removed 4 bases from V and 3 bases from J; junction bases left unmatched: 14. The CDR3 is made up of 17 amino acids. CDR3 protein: CASSLKDGPGTGYEQYF. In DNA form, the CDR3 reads TGCGCCAGCAGCCTCAAAGATGGCCCCGGGACAGGCTACGAGCAGTACTTC.

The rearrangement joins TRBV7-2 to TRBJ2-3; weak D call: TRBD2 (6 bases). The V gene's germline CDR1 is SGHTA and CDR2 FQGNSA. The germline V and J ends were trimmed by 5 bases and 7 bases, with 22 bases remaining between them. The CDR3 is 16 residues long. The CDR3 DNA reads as TGTGCCAGCAGCATAGACCCGGGGCTAGCGTTATATACGCAGTATTTT. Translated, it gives CASSIDPGLALYTQYF. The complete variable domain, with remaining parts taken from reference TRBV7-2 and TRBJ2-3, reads GAGVSQSPSNKVTEKGKDVELRCDPISGHTALYWYRQSLGQGLEFLIYFQGNSAPDKSGLPSDRFSAERTGGSVSTLTIQRTQQEDSAVYLCASSIDPGLALYTQYFGPGTRLTVL.

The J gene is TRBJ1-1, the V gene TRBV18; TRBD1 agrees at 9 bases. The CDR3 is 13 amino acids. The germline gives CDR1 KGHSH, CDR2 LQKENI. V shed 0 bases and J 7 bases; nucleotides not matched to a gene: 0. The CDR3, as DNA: TGTGCCAGCTCACCACCGACAGGGGGTGAAGCTTTCTTT. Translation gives CASSPPTGGEAFF.

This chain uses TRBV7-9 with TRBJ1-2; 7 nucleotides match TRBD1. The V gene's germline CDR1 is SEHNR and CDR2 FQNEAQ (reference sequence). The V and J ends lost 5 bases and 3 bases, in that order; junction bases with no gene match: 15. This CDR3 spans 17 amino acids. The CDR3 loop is CASSPTDGTEFYYGYTF. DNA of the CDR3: TGTGCCAGCAGCCCGACGGATGGGACAGAGTTTTACTATGGCTACACCTTC.

CDR3 loop: CASSVAVGFGELFF. CDR3 DNA sequence: TGTGCCAGCAGCGTAGCCGTCGGTTTCGGGGAGCTGTTTTTT. The rearrangement joins TRBV9 to TRBJ2-2, with unresolved D. Germline CDR1 reads SGDLS; CDR2 reads YYNGEE. The CDR3 sequence is 14 residues long. Deletions cut 0 bases from V and 7 bases from J, with 10 bases between.

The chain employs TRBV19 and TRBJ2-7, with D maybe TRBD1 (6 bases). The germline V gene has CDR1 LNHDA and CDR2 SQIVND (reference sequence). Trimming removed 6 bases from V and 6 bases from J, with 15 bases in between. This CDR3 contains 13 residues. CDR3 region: CASSLQGSGEQYF. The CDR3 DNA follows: TGTGCCAGTAGCCTACAGGGATCGGGCGAGCAGTACTTC.

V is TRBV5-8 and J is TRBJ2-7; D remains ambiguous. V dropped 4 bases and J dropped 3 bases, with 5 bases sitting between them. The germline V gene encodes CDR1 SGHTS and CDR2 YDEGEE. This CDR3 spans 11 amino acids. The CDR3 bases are TGTGCCAGCAGCCCCGACTACGAGCAGTACTTC. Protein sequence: CASSPDYEQYF.

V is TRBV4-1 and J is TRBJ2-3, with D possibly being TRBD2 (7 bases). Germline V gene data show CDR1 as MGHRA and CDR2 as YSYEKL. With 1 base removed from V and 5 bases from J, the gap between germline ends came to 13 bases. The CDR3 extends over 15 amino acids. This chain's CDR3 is CASSQGRGLGDTQYF. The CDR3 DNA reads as TGCGCCAGCAGCCAAGGGCGGGGGCTTGGAGATACGCAGTATTTT.

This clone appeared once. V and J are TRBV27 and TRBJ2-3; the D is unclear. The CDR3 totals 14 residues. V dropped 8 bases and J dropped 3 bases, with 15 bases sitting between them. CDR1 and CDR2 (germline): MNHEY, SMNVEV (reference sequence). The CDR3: CASAGLGRTDTQYF. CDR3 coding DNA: TGTGCCAGCGCCGGCCTTGGAAGAACAGATACGCAGTATTTT.

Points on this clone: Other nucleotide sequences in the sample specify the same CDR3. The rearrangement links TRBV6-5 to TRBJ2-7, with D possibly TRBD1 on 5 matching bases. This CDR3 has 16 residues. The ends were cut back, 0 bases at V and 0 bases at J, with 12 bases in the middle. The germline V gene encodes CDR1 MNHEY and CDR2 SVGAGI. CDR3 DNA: TGTGCCAGCAGTTACTCGGCAGGGCAACACTCCTACGAGCAGTACTTC. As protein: CASSYSAGQHSYEQYF.

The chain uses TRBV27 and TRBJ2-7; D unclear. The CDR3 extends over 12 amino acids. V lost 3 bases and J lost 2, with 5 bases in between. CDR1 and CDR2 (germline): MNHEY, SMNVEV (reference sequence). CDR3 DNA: TGTGCCAGCAGTTTTTTACCCTACGAGCAGTACTTC. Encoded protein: CASSFLPYEQYF.